The 14 T cell receptor beta chains listed next were all sequenced from one sample in a study of breast tumors, draining lymph nodes, adjacent tissues. TCRdb re-called the multiplex PCR reads through MiXCR, storing one row per CDR3 protein. The sample includes approximately 230,000 distinct CDR3 sequences, under 35% of them seen just once. Axillary draining lymph nodes of breast cancer patients supplied the node samples. The specimen was axillary lymph node tissue. Receptors originate from a female donor with breast cancer. Some clones in this sample may be carry-over from other donors' samples.

This clonotype came up many times. The chain uses TRBV20-1 and TRBJ2-7, with D perhaps TRBD2 (5 bases). The germline V gene encodes CDR1 DFQATT and CDR2 SNEGSKA (reference sequence). Trimming removed 4 bases at V and 1 base at J, with 14 bases between. CDR3 length: 14 residues. CDR3 amino acids: CSAISVTRSYEQYF. The CDR3 DNA is TGCAGTGCTATTTCGGTTACTAGGTCCTACGAGCAGTACTTC.

This clonotype has at least ten counts. The chain is built from TRBV5-5 and TRBJ2-7, with D unresolved. CDR3 length: 12 amino acids. Deletions cut 4 bases from V and 3 bases from J, with 8 bases between. Germline lookup yields CDR1 SGHKS and CDR2 YYEKEE (reference sequence). The CDR3 loop reads CASSLSRYEQYF. The CDR3 DNA reads TGTGCCAGCAGCCTCTCACGCTACGAGCAGTACTTC.

This clonotype was seen more than once but under ten times. V and J are TRBV6-2 or TRBV6-3 and TRBJ2-7, with D unclear. CDR3 length equals 12 residues. With 0 bases removed from V and 7 bases from J, the gap between germline ends came to 7 bases. Germline values: CDR1 MNHEY, CDR2 SVGEGT. The CDR3 loop is CASSYSGREQYF. In DNA form, the CDR3 reads TGTGCCAGCAGTTACTCAGGCAGGGAGCAGTACTTC.

This clonotype was observed a handful of times. V is TRBV5-8 and J is TRBJ2-2; 9 bases are a match to TRBD1. Trimming took 4 bases from V and 8 from J; bases not matched to a gene: 12. The length of the CDR3 is 16 residues. Germline V lookup: CDR1 SGHTS, CDR2 YDEGEE. This CDR3 is CASSPRGQGNRGELFF. The CDR3 DNA reads as TGTGCCAGCAGCCCGAGGGGACAGGGAAATCGGGGGGAGCTGTTTTTT.

This clonotype was picked up many times. This rearrangement joins TRBV12-3 or TRBV12-4 to TRBJ1-5; no clear D. Trimming took off 1 base at V and 7 bases at J, with 8 bases between the two ends. This CDR3 contains 13 residues. The CDR3 bases are TGTGCCAGCAGTTTAGGTGGGAAGCAGCCCCAGCATTTT. This translates into CASSLGGKQPQHF.

This clonotype was seen ten or more times. This chain joins TRBV20-1 and TRBJ2-5; tentative D call: TRBD2 (6 bases). In germline, CDR1 is DFQATT, CDR2 SNEGSKA (reference sequence). Trimming cost V 1 base and J 3 bases, with 15 bases left between them. The CDR3 extends over 15 amino acids. The CDR3 protein is CSARVLDGGKETQYF. The CDR3 DNA is TGCAGTGCTAGAGTTCTCGACGGGGGTAAAGAGACCCAGTACTTC.

Turning to this clonotype: Because it lacks the conserved phenylalanine or tryptophan at the end, this CDR3 is likely a read error. The DNA is omitted, as the CDR3 cannot be located on it reliably, and the CDR3 follows TCRdb's listing. CDR3 residues: CAISDHRFDSL. J is TRBJ2-5 and V is TRBV10-3; the DNA was not compared with TRBD1, the D call given in the table. Germline loops: CDR1 ENHRY, CDR2 SYGVKD. A total of 11 residues make up the CDR3, ends included.

This clonotype was counted at least ten times. The gene calls are TRBV25-1 and TRBJ2-7; D is ambiguous. The CDR3 has 14 amino acids. Germline loops: CDR1 MGHDK, CDR2 SYGVNS. With 3 bases removed from V and 2 bases from J, the gap between germline ends came to 11 bases. The CDR3 region has the DNA TGTGCCAGCAGTGACCCCGGGCCACCCTACGAGCAGTACTTC. Amino acids: CASSDPGPPYEQYF.

V is TRBV7-3 and J is TRBJ1-6; the D gene is possibly TRBD1 (5 bases). V lost 3 bases, J lost 5 bases, and 8 bases lay in between. The CDR3 runs to 14 residues. Germline V gives CDR1 SGHTA, CDR2 FQGTGA. CDR3 loop: CASSFDRDNSPLHF. CDR3 nucleotide sequence: TGTGCCAGCAGCTTCGACAGAGATAATTCACCCCTCCACTTT.

This clonotype was seen only a few times. A clone one base away is much larger, so this may be a read error. The rearrangement links TRBV6-6 to TRBJ1-2, with TRBD1 as a possible D gene (6 bases). Deletions cut 5 bases from V and 8 bases from J, with 12 bases between. The germline CDR1 and CDR2 sequences are MNHNY and SVGAGI (reference sequence). The length of the CDR3 is 12 residues. CDR3 residues: CASSRAGDGYTF. The CDR3 coding sequence is TGTGCCAGCAGTCGGGCAGGGGACGGCTACACCTTC.

In this sample, this clonotype turned up many times. The chain couples TRBV14 to TRBJ2-2; the D gene is possibly TRBD1 (5 bases). The CDR3 has 19 residues. In germline, CDR1 is SGHDN, CDR2 FVKESK. V lost 4 bases, J lost 2 bases, and 23 bases lay in between. The CDR3 region has the DNA TGTGCCAGCAGCCCCCTGAGTTCAGGGCCGTTCTCCAACACCGGGGAGCTGTTTTTT. Its protein product is CASSPLSSGPFSNTGELFF.

This clonotype was seen at least ten times. The rearrangement links TRBV12-5 to TRBJ2-1, with unresolved D. CDR1 is LGHNT and CDR2 is FRNRAP in the germline V gene. This CDR3 contains 13 residues. V was trimmed by 1 base and J by 3 bases, leaving 4 bases between them. For the CDR3, the DNA is TGTGCTAGTGGTTTGGGTGTCTACAATGAGCAGTTCTTC. As protein: CASGLGVYNEQFF.

This clonotype was observed once. The CDR3 nucleotides read TGCAGCGTTGAACGCGGACAGGTCGGCCCCTATGGCTACACCTTC. Translating it yields CSVERGQVGPYGYTF. The chain carries TRBV29-1 and TRBJ1-2, with 7 bases fitting TRBD1. J lost 4 bases, V lost 2 bases, and 10 bases had no gene match. CDR3 length: 15 residues. Germline assignment: CDR1 SQVTM and CDR2 ANQGSEA.

In its sample, this clonotype was seen many times. The V and J genes are TRBV6-4 and TRBJ2-1, with D perhaps being TRBD1 or TRBD2 (6 bases each). The V end was cut by 6 bases, the J end by 1 base, with 13 bases between. Germline values: CDR1 MRHNA, CDR2 SNTAGT. The CDR3 is made up of 15 amino acids. In DNA form, the CDR3 reads TGTGCCAGCAGCGTACTAGGGGGGTCCTACAATGAGCAGTTCTTC. It specifies CASSVLGGSYNEQFF.